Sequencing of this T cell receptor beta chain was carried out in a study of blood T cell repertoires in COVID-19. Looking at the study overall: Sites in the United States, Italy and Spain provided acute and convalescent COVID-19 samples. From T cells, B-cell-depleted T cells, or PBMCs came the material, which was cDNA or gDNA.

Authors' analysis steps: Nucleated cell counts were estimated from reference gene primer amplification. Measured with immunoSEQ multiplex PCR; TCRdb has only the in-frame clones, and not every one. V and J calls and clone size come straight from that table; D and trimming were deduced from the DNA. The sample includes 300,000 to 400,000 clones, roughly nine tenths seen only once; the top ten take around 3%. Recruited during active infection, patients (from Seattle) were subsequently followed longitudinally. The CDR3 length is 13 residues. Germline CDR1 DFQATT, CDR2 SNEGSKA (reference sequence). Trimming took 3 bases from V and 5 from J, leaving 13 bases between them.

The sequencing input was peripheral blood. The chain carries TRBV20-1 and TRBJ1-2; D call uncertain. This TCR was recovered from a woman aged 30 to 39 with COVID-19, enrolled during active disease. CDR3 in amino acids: CSASTAERYGYTF. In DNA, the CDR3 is TGCAGTGCTAGTACCGCCGAGAGGTATGGCTACACCTTC.